This record covers a single T cell receptor (beta chain). The method was immunoSEQ multiplex PCR; TCRdb's version includes in-frame clones alone and lacks a portion of them. The table records 90,000 to 130,000 clones, just under 95% of them present only once. This specimen comes from a study of T cell responses to AZD1222 COVID-19 vaccine. Trimming at V came to 4 bases and at J to 0 bases, leaving 6 bases not matched to a gene. The CDR3 contains 15 residues. Germline CDR1 is MGHRA and CDR2 is YSYEKL. This chain joins TRBV4-1 and TRBJ2-7; TRBD2 agrees at 7 bases. Here the sequenced sample was peripheral blood, taken on day 0 of AZD1222 vaccination. The clonotype was recovered from an adult in good health. CDR3 loop: CASSLTSHVSYEQYF. The CDR3 DNA reads as TGCGCCAGCAGCCTGACTAGCCACGTCTCCTACGAGCAGTACTTC.